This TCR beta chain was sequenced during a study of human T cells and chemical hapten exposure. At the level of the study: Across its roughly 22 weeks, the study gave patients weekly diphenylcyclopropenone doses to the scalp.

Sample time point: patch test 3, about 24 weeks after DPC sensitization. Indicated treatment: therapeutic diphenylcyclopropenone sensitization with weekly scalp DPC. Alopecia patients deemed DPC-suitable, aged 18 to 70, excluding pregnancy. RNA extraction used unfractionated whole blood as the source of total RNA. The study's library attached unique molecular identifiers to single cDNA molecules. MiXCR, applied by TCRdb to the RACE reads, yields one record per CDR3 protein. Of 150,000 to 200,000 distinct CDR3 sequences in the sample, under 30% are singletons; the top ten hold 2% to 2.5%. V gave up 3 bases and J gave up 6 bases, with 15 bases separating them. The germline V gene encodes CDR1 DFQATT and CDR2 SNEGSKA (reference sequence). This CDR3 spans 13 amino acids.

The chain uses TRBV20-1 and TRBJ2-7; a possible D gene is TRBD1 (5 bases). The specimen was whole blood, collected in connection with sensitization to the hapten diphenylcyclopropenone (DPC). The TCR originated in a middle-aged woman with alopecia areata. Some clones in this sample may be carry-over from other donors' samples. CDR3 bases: TGCAGTGCTAGGCGGCAGGGTTTCGGCGAGCAGTACTTC. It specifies CSARRQGFGEQYF.